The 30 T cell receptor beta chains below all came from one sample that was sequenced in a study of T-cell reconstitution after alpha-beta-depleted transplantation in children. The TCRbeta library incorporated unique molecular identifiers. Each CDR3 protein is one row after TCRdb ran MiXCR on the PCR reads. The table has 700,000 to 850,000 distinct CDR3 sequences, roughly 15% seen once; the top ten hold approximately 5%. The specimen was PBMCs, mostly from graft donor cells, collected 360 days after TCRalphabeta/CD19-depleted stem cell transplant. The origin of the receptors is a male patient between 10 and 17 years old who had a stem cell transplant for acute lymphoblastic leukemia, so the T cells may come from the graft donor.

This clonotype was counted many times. The CDR3 sequence: CASSFPLSRRANEQFF. CDR3 coding DNA: TGTGCCAGCAGTTTTCCGTTAAGCCGGAGGGCCAATGAGCAGTTCTTC. The rearrangement joins TRBV12-3 or TRBV12-4 to TRBJ2-1, with a possible D match to TRBD2 (6 bases). V lost 3 bases, J lost 6 bases, and 18 bases lay in between. This CDR3 is 16 amino acids long.

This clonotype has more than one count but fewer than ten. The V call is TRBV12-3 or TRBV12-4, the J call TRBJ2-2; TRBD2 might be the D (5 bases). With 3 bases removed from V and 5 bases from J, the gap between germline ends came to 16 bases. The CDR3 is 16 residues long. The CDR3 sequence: CASSFFLPEDTGELFF. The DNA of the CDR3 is TGTGCCAGCAGTTTTTTCCTGCCGGAGGATACCGGGGAGCTGTTTTTT.

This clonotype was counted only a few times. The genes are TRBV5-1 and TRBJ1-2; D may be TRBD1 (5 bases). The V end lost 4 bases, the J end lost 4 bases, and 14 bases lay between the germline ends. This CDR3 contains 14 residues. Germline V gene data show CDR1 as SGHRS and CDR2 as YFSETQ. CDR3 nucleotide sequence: TGCGCCAGCAGCGTCAGGGATAGAGGCTATGGCTACACCTTC. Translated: CASSVRDRGYGYTF.

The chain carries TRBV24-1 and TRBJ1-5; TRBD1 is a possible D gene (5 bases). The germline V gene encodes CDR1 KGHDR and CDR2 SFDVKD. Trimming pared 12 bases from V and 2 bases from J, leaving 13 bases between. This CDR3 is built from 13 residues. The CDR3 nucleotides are TGTGCCCTGCGGGGCCTACGCAATCAGCCCCAGCATTTT. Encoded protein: CALRGLRNQPQHF.

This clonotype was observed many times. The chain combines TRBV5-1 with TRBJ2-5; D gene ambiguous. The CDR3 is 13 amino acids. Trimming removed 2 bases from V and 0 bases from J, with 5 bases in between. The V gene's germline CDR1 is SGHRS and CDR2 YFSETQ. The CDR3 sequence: CASSLTHQETQYF. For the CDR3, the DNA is TGCGCCAGCAGCTTAACGCACCAAGAGACCCAGTACTTC.

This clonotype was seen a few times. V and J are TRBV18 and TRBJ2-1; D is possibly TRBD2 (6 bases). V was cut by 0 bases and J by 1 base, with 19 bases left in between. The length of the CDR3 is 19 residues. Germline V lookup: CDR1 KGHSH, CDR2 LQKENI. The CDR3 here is CASSPPRAGSFGSYNEQFF. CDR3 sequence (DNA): TGTGCCAGCTCACCACCTCGCGCGGGGTCTTTTGGGTCCTACAATGAGCAGTTCTTC.

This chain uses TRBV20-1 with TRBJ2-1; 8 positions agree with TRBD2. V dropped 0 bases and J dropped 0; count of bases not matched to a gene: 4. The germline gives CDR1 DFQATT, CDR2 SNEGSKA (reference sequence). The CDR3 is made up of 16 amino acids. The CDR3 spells CSARERAGASYNEQFF. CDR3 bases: TGCAGTGCTAGAGAAAGAGCGGGAGCCTCCTACAATGAGCAGTTCTTC.

CDR3 sequence reads: CASSVQGSTEAFF. CDR3 in DNA: TGTGCCAGTAGTGTCCAGGGATCCACTGAAGCTTTCTTT. This sequence joins TRBV19 and TRBJ1-1; TRBD1 is a possible D gene (5 bases). Germline V CDR1 and CDR2: LNHDA, SQIVND (reference sequence). CDR3 length: 13 amino acids. Deletions cut 5 bases from V and 4 bases from J, with 11 bases between.

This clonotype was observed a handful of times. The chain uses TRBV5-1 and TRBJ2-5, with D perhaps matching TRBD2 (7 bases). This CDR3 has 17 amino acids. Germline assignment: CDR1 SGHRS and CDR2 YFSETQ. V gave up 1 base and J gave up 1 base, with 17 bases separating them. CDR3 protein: CASSLRDQGGGQETQYF. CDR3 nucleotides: TGCGCCAGCAGCTTGAGGGACCAAGGGGGGGGCCAAGAGACCCAGTACTTC. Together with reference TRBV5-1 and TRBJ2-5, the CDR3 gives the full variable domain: KAGVTQTPRYLIKTRGQQVTLSCSPISGHRSVSWYQQTPGQGLQFLFEYFSETQRNKGNFPGRFSGRQFSNSRSEMNVSTLELGDSALYLCASSLRDQGGGQETQYFGPGTRLLVL.

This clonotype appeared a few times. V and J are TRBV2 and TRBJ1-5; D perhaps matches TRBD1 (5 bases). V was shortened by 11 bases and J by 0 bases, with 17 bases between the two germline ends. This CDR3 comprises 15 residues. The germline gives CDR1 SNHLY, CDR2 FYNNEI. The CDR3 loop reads CAASRSTVSNQPQHF. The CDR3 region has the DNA TGTGCCGCCAGCAGATCGACAGTTAGCAATCAGCCCCAGCATTTT.

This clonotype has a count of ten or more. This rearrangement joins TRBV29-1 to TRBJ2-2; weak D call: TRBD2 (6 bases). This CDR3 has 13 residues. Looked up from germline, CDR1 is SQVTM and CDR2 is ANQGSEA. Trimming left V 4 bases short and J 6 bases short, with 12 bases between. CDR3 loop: CSVAREFAGELFF. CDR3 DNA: TGCAGCGTTGCCCGGGAGTTCGCCGGGGAGCTGTTTTTT.

The DNA for the CDR3 is TGTGCCAGCAGTGAGACTAGCGTCACAGATACGCAGTATTTT. It codes for CASSETSVTDTQYF. The chain recombines TRBV2 with TRBJ2-3; 8 nucleotides align to TRBD2. The V segment lost 3 bases and the J segment 2 bases; nucleotides outside the gene matches: 1. Germline V CDR1 and CDR2: SNHLY, FYNNEI. The CDR3 is 14 residues long.

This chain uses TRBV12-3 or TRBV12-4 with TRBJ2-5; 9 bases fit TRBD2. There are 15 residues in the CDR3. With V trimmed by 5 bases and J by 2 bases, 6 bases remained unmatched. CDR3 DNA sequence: TGTGCCAGCAGTCCCACAGCGGGAGGACAAGAGACCCAGTACTTC. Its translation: CASSPTAGGQETQYF.

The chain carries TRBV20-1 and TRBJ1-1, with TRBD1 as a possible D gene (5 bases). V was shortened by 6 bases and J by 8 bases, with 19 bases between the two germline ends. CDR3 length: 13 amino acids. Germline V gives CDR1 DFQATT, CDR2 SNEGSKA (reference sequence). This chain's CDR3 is CSAQPGGGAEAFF. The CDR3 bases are TGCAGTGCCCAACCCGGAGGAGGGGCCGAAGCTTTCTTT.

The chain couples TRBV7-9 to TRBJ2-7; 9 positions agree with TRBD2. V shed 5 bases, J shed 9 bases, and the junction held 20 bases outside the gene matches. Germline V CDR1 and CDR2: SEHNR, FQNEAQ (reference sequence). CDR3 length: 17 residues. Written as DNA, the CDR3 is TGTGCCAGCAGCGTGTCGCGAGGTTCTAGCGGGAAATTGGTGCAGTACTTC. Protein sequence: CASSVSRGSSGKLVQYF. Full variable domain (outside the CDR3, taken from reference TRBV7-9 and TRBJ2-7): DTGVSQNPRHKITKRGQNVTFRCDPISEHNRLYWYRQTLGQGPEFLTYFQNEAQLEKSRLLSDRFSAERPKGSFSTLEIQRTEQGDSAMYLCASSVSRGSSGKLVQYFGPGTRLTVT.

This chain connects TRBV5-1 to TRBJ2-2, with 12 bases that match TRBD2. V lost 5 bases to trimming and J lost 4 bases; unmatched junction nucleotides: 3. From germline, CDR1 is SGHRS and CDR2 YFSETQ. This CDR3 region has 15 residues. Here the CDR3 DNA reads TGCGCCAGCAGTCGGACTAGCGGGGCCACCGGGGAGCTGTTTTTT. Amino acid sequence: CASSRTSGATGELFF.

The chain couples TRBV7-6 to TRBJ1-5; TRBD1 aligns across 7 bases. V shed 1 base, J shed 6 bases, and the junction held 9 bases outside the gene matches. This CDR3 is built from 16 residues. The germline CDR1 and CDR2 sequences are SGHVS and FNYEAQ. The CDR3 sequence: CASSLDKGGAGQPQHF. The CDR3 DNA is TGTGCCAGCAGCTTAGATAAAGGGGGCGCGGGTCAGCCCCAGCATTTT.

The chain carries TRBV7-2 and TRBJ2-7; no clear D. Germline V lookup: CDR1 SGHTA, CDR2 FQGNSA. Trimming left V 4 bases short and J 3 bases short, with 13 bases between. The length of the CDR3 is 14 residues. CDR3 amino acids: CASSSDVELYEQYF. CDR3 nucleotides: TGTGCCAGCAGCTCAGATGTAGAGCTCTACGAGCAGTACTTC.

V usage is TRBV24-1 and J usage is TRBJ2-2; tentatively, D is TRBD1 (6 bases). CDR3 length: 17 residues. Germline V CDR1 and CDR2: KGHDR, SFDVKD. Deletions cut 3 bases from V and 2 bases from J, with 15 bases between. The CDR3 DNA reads TGTGCCACCAGTGATCCACAGGGTGGGCCAAACACCGGGGAGCTGTTTTTT. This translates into CATSDPQGGPNTGELFF.

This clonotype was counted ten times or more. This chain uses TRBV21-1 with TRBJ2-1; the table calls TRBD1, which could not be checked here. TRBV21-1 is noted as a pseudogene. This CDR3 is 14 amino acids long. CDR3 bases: TGTGCCAGCAGCAAAAAGGGACCGGGCAATGAGCAGTTCTTC. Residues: CASSKKGPGNEQFF.

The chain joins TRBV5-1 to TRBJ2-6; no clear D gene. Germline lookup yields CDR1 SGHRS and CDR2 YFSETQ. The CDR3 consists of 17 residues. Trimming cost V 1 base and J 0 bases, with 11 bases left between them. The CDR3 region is CASSLMGLSSGANVLTF. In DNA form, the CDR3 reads TGCGCCAGCAGCTTGATGGGTTTGAGCTCTGGGGCCAACGTCCTGACTTTC.

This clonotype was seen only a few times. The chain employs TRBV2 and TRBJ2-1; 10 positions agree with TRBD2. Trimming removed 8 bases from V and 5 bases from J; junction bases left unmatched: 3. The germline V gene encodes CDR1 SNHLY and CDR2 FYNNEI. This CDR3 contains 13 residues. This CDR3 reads CASLAGEDNEQFF. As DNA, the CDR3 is TGTGCCAGCCTAGCGGGGGAAGACAATGAGCAGTTCTTC.

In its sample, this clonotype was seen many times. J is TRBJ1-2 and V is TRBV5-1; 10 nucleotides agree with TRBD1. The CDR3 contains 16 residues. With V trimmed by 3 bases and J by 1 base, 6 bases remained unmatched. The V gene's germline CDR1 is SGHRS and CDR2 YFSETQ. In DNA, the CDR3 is TGCGCCAGCAGCTCCCGGACAGGGGGTTATAACTATGGCTACACCTTC. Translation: CASSSRTGGYNYGYTF.

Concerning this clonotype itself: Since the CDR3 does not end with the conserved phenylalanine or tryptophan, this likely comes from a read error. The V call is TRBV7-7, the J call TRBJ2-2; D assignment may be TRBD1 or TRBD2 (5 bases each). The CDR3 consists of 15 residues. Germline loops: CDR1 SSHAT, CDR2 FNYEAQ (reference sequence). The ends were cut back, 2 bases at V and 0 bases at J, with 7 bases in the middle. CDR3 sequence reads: CASSLRGPNTGELFV. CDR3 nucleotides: TGTGCCAGCAGCTTACGGGGACCGAACACCGGGGAGCTGTTTGTT.

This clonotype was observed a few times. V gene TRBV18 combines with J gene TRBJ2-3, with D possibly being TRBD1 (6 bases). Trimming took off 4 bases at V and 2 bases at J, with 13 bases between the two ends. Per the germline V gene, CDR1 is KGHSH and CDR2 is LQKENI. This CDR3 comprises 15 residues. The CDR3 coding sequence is TGTGCCAGCTCACGGGACAACCAGGACACAGATACGCAGTATTTT. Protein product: CASSRDNQDTDTQYF. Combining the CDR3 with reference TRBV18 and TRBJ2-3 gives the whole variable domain NAGVMQNPRHLVRRRGQEARLRCSPMKGHSHVYWYRQLPEEGLKFMVYLQKENIIDESGMPKERFSAEFPKEGPSILRIQQVVRGDSAAYFCASSRDNQDTDTQYFGPGTRLTVL.

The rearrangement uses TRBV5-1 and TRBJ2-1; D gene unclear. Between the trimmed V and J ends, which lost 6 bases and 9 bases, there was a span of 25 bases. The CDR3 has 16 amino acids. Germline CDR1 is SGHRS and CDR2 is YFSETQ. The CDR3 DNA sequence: TGCGCCAGCAACCCACGACAAGGGCTAGTCGGCCGTGAGCAGTTCTTC. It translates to CASNPRQGLVGREQFF.

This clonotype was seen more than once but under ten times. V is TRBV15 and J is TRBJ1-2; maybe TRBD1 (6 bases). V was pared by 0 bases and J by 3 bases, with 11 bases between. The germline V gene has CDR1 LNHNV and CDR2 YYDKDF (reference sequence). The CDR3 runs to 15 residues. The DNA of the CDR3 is TGTGCCACCAGCAGAGATGGGGGGGCAGACTATGGCTACACCTTC. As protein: CATSRDGGADYGYTF.

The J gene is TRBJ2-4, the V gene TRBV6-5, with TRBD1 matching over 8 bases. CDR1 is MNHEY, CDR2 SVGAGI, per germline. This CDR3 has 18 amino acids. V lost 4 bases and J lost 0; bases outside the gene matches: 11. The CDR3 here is CASSSDRVGVLAKNIQYF. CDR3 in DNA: TGTGCCAGCAGTTCGGACAGGGTTGGCGTGCTAGCCAAAAACATTCAGTACTTC.

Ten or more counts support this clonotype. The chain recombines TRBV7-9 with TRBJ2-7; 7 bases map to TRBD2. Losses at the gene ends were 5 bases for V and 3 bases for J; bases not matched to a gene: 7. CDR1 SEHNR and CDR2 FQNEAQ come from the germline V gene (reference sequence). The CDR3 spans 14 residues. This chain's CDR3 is CASSEPGLHYEQYF. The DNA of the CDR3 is TGTGCCAGCAGCGAACCGGGACTACACTACGAGCAGTACTTC.

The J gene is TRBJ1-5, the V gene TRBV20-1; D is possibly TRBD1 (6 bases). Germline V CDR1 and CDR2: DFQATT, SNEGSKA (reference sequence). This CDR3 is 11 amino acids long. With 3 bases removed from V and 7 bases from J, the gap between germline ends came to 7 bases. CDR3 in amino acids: CSARGAQPQHF. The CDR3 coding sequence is TGCAGTGCTAGGGGGGCGCAGCCCCAGCATTTT.